This T cell receptor beta chain was obtained from a study of identifying expanded T cells in peripheral blood. The V gene's germline CDR1 is SGHRS and CDR2 YFSETQ. Trimming took 0 bases from V and 9 from J, leaving 6 bases between them. This CDR3 comprises 11 residues. Some clones are missing from TCRdb's copy, which holds only in-frame ones; the method was immunoSEQ multiplex PCR. The table lists some 75,000 clones, about nine tenths of them singletons. Study findings and constraints: Clone count variance between roughly 2-week samples rose with total template count.

Points on this clone: Its cognate antigen is unknown.

The source material was blood. This rearrangement joins TRBV5-1 to TRBJ1-1, with D unresolved. This receptor was obtained from a person aged 18 to 75 in good health. In nucleotides, the CDR3 is TGCGCCAGCAGCTTGGGGCAGAAAGCTTTCTTT. It codes for CASSLGQKAFF. Full variable domain (outside the CDR3, taken from reference TRBV5-1 and TRBJ1-1): KAGVTQTPRYLIKTRGQQVTLSCSPISGHRSVSWYQQTPGQGLQFLFEYFSETQRNKGNFPGRFSGRQFSNSRSEMNVSTLELGDSALYLCASSLGQKAFFGQGTRLTVV.